Presented here are 5 T cell receptor beta chains from one specimen sequenced in a study of CD8+CD57+ T cells in acquired aplastic anemia. Patients selected for sequencing had displayed CD8+CD57+ cell expansion by flow cytometry. TCR beta VDJ and CDR3 were profiled, and genomic DNA was the template. MiXCR was run by TCRdb on the reads, yielding one entry per CDR3 protein. The repertoire holds some 160,000 distinct CDR3 sequences, 47% seen once, with approximately 2.9% in the top ten. The sequenced sample was sorted CD4+, CD8+, or CD8+CD57+ T cells (not recorded which) from PBMCs. The source is a human donor with aplastic anemia.

The gene calls are TRBV6-1 and TRBJ2-5; 8 bases match TRBD2. The J call may be faulty, since TRBJ2-7 better matches the DNA end. In germline, CDR1 is MNHNS, CDR2 SASEGT. This CDR3 has 13 residues. CDR3 sequence (DNA): TGTGCCAGCAGAACGGGGGGGCCCTACGAGCAGTACTTC. Protein product: CASRTGGPYEQYF.

In DNA form, the CDR3 reads TGTGCCAGCAGCTTAGCCGCGGGGAGGGAAACGAACACTGAAGCTTTCTTT. Protein sequence: CASSLAAGRETNTEAFF. This chain uses TRBV7-6 with TRBJ1-1; D is ambiguous. Trimming removed 0 bases from V and 1 base from J, with 15 bases in between. The germline V gene has CDR1 SGHVS and CDR2 FNYEAQ. The CDR3 loop spans 17 amino acids.

This rearrangement joins TRBV19 to TRBJ2-1; 12 bases map to TRBD2. V gave up 7 bases and J gave up 7 bases; unmatched junction bases: 8. CDR3 length: 15 amino acids. Per the germline V gene, CDR1 is LNHDA and CDR2 is SQIVND (reference sequence). In nucleotides, the CDR3 is TGTGCCAGTACCCGACGGACTAGCGGGACTAATGAGCAGTTCTTC. Its protein is CASTRRTSGTNEQFF.

This clonotype appeared many times. CDR3 coding DNA: TGTGCCTGGCCCAACACTGAAGCTTTCTTT. Protein product: CAWPNTEAFF. The chain uses TRBV30 and TRBJ1-1; D remains unclear. The CDR3 is 10 residues long. From germline, CDR1 is GTSNPN and CDR2 SVGIG (reference sequence). V was clipped by 5 bases and J by 2 bases, with 3 bases between them.

The J gene is TRBJ1-2, the V gene TRBV7-2; 10 bases are shared with TRBD1. CDR3 length equals 15 residues. The ends lost 3 bases at V and 7 bases at J; junction bases unmatched: 8. Germline assignment: CDR1 SGHTA and CDR2 FQGNSA. CDR3: CASSLPDRGLRGYTF. DNA for the CDR3: TGTGCCAGCAGCTTGCCTGACAGGGGGCTACGTGGCTACACCTTC.